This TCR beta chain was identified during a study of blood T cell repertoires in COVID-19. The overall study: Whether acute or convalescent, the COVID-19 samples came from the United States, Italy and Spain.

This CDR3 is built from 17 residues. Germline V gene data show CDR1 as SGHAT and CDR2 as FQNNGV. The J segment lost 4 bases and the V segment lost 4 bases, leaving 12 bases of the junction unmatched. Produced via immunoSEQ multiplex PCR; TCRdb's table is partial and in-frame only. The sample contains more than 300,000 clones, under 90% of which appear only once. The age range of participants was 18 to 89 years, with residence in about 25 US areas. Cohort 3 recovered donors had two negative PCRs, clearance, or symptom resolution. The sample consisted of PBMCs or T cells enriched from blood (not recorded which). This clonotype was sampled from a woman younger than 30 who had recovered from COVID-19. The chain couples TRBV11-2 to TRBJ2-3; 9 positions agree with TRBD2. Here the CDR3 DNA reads TGTGCCAGCAGCTCCGGAAGTGCGGGAGGGTGGGCAGATACGCAGTATTTT. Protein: CASSSGSAGGWADTQYF.